These T cell receptor beta chains were read from a single sample in a study of blood T cell repertoires in COVID-19. Here immunoSEQ multiplex PCR was the method, and the copy in TCRdb shows in-frame clones only, minus some. The sample lists about 190,000 clones; roughly 90% were seen once. Sequencing was performed on peripheral blood. Receptors were obtained from a man aged 35 to 55 with acute or convalescent COVID-19. The CDR3 runs from the conserved cysteine through the conserved F or W.

V	J	CDR3
TRBV11-2	TRBJ2-5	CASSLAGAPETQYF
TRBV5-1	TRBJ2-3	CASSLDQRGGSTDTQYF
TRBV7-2	TRBJ1-4	CASSLGRASAATNEKLFF
TRBV4-3	TRBJ2-1	CASSPIYNEQFF
TRBV10-3	TRBJ2-1	CAIRPNGGDQFF
TRBV7-2	TRBJ1-1	CASSLGTRNTEAFF
TRBV18	TRBJ2-1	CASSTAYNEQFF
TRBV5-1	TRBJ1-6	CASSLGQNNSPLHF
TRBV18	TRBJ2-7	CASSPFGQGVDEQYF
TRBV28	TRBJ2-5	CASSYLETQYF
TRBV2	TRBJ1-1	CASSLQGANTEAFF
TRBV5-1	TRBJ1-1	CASSLFGQGVSNTEAFF
TRBV30	TRBJ1-1	CAWVQGLGTEAFF
TRBV7-9	TRBJ2-3	CASSIASGGADTQYF